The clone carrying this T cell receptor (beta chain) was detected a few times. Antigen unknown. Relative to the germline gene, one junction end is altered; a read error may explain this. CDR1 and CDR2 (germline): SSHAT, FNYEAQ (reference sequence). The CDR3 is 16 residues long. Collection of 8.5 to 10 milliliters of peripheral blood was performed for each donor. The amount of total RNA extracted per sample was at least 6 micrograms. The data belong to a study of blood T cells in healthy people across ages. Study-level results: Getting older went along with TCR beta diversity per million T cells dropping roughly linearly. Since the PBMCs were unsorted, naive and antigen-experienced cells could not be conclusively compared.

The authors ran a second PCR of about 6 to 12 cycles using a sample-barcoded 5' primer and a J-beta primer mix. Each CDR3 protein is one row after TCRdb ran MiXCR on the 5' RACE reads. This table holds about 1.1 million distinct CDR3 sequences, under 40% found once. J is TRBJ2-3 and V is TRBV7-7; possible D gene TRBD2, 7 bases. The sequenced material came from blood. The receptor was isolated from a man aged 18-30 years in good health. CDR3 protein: CASSRGGGAGTDTQYF. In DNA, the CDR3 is TGTGCTAGCAGCAGAGGTGGGGGGGCCGGCACAGATACGCAGTATTTT.